The T cell receptor (beta chain) under discussion was sequenced for a study of T-cell reconstitution after alpha-beta-depleted transplantation in children. Study-level points and caveats: T-cell numbers and diversity, one year after transplant, stemmed largely from T cells that were newly produced. Several hundred expanded graft clones reportedly were the source of alpha-beta T cells about two months after transplant.

Unique molecular identifiers were used to barcode this TCRbeta library. Each CDR3 protein gets one entry after TCRdb re-called the PCR reads with MiXCR. The profile shows roughly 240,000 distinct CDR3 sequences, approximately 8% of them singletons. The CDR3 has 13 amino acids. Germline assignment: CDR1 MNHEY and CDR2 SVGAGI. V dropped 4 bases and J dropped 5 bases, with 8 bases sitting between them. Ten or more counts support this clonotype. Its antigen remains unidentified. V gene TRBV6-5 combines with J gene TRBJ2-2, with unresolved D. The source of this sequence is a male patient younger than 18 who had a stem cell transplant for acute lymphoblastic leukemia, so the T cells may come from the graft donor. Sample: PBMCs, mostly from graft donor cells, taken 180 days after TCRalphabeta/CD19-depleted stem cell transplant. CDR3 coding DNA: TGTGCCAGCAGTTTTAGGGTAACCGGGGAGCTGTTTTTT. Translated, it gives CASSFRVTGELFF.